Each of the 24 T cell receptor beta chains below was sequenced from the same sample in a study of cytomegalovirus exposure and HLA in healthy donors. The PCR employed 60 Vbeta primers together with 13 Jbeta primers. TCRdb's table, derived via immunoSEQ multiplex PCR, lists solely in-frame clones and lacks some. The ten top clones account for 1.5% to 2%, within a sample of tens of thousands of clones. The material sequenced was PBMCs. These receptors were obtained from a woman in her forties in good health and CMV-seropositive.

The chain uses TRBV11-1 and TRBJ1-4; 9 nucleotides agree with TRBD1. The CDR3 runs 17 residues. V shed 1 base and J 7 bases; nucleotides not matched to a gene: 10. Germline assignment: CDR1 SGHAT and CDR2 FQDESV (reference sequence). For the CDR3, the DNA is TGTGCCAGCAGCTTAGGGGACAGGGTCGGAGTGCGTGAAAAACTGTTTTTT. It encodes CASSLGDRVGVREKLFF.

This rearrangement joins TRBV18 to TRBJ2-1, with 10 bases fitting TRBD2. The V gene end was trimmed by 2 bases and the J gene end by 3 bases; junction bases not matched to a gene: 4. Germline lookup yields CDR1 KGHSH and CDR2 LQKENI. The CDR3 runs 16 residues. Here the CDR3 DNA reads TGTGCCAGCTCACCATGGGCTAGCGGGAGCTACAATGAGCAGTTCTTC. Translated, it gives CASSPWASGSYNEQFF.

The CDR3 DNA follows: TGTGCCAGCAGTCCCGGGACAGTCAAAGAGACCCAGTACTTC. Protein sequence: CASSPGTVKETQYF. This chain uses TRBV28 with TRBJ2-5; 7 bases match TRBD1. V lost 5 bases to trimming and J lost 3 bases; unmatched junction nucleotides: 6. The CDR3 loop spans 14 amino acids. Germline assignment: CDR1 MDHEN and CDR2 SYDVKM.

The rearrangement links TRBV6-5 to TRBJ2-7; 9 nucleotides line up with TRBD2. This CDR3 is 15 amino acids long. Germline trimming cut 6 bases from V and 4 bases from J; bases unmatched to any gene: 10. In germline, CDR1 is MNHEY, CDR2 SVGAGI. CDR3 DNA sequence: TGTGCCAGCAGGGTTGATAGCGGGAGTACGTACGAGCAGTACTTC. Translation: CASRVDSGSTYEQYF.

The gene calls are TRBV19 and TRBJ2-2, with 11 bases identical to TRBD2. Germline lookup yields CDR1 LNHDA and CDR2 SQIVND (reference sequence). CDR3 length: 16 amino acids. Trimming took 6 bases from V and 1 from J; bases not matched to a gene: 4. The CDR3 DNA follows: TGTGCCAGTAGCCATCTAGCGGGAGGGAACACCGGGGAGCTGTTTTTT. It is translated as CASSHLAGGNTGELFF.

The chain carries TRBV18 and TRBJ2-1; D ambiguous. The germline CDR1 and CDR2 sequences are KGHSH and LQKENI. Trimming removed 3 bases at V and 7 bases at J, with 7 bases between. The CDR3 has 12 residues. The CDR3 spells CASSPLRNEQFF. For the CDR3, the DNA is TGTGCCAGCTCACCGCTGAGAAATGAGCAGTTCTTC.

The chain's CDR3 is CASSYTPSGEQYF. The CDR3 nucleotides are TGTGCCAGCAGTTACACCCCTTCCGGGGAGCAGTACTTC. This chain uses TRBV6-6 with TRBJ2-5, with a possible D match to TRBD2 (5 bases). The CDR3 has 13 residues. V was pared by 2 bases and J by 11 bases, with 15 bases between. Germline CDR1 reads MNHNY; CDR2 reads SVGAGI (reference sequence).

V gene TRBV5-6 combines with J gene TRBJ1-4; D gene unclear. V lost 1 base to trimming and J lost 0 bases, with 13 bases between them. The CDR3 extends over 17 amino acids. Germline V gene lookup returns CDR1 SGHDT and CDR2 YYEEEE. Here the CDR3 DNA reads TGTGCCAGCAGCTTGCACAGAAACGTACCAACTAATGAAAAACTGTTTTTT. Translated, it gives CASSLHRNVPTNEKLFF. Drawing the rest from reference TRBV5-6 and TRBJ1-4, the complete variable domain is DAGVTQSPTHLIKTRGQQVTLRCSPKSGHDTVSWYQQALGQGPQFIFQYYEEEERQRGNFPDRFSGHQFPNYSSELNVNALLLGDSALYLCASSLHRNVPTNEKLFFGSGTQLSVL.

The chain has TRBV29-1 and TRBJ1-1; unclear D gene. Trimming shortened V by 1 base and J by 0 bases, and 6 bases separated the two germline ends. Germline CDR1 SQVTM, CDR2 ANQGSEA. This CDR3 has 13 amino acids. CDR3 nucleotides: TGCAGCGTTGAAGTTCAGTTGAACACTGAAGCTTTCTTT. Residues: CSVEVQLNTEAFF. The full variable domain, with the rest looked up from reference TRBV29-1 and TRBJ1-1, is SAVISQKPSRDICQRGTSLTIQCQVDSQVTMMFWYRQQPGQSLTLIATANQGSEATYESGFVIDKFPISRPNLTFSTLTVSNMSPEDSSIYLCSVEVQLNTEAFFGQGTRLTVV.

The chain has TRBV7-3 and TRBJ2-2; 11 bases line up with TRBD1. This CDR3 is built from 15 residues. V lost 4 bases and J lost 6; bases outside the gene matches: 4. Per the germline V gene, CDR1 is SGHTA and CDR2 is FQGTGA. In DNA, the CDR3 is TGTGCCAGCAGCTCGGGACAGGGGGTCCCCGGGGAGCTGTTTTTT. Encoded protein: CASSSGQGVPGELFF.

V usage is TRBV6-5 and J usage is TRBJ1-1; TRBD1 matches at 7 bases. Germline V gene data show CDR1 as MNHEY and CDR2 as SVGAGI. With 2 bases clipped from V and 1 base from J, the junction kept 1 base outside the gene matches. The CDR3 spans 14 residues. For the CDR3, the DNA is TGTGCCAGCAGTTACCGGGACAGGAACACTGAAGCTTTCTTT. It encodes CASSYRDRNTEAFF.

V and J are TRBV7-9 and TRBJ2-6, with 9 positions matching TRBD1. Trimming cost V 7 bases and J 2 bases; bases outside gene matches: 9. Germline V gives CDR1 SEHNR, CDR2 FQNEAQ (reference sequence). This CDR3 region has 17 residues. The chain's CDR3 is CASTLGTGRTGANVLTF. The CDR3 region has the DNA TGTGCCAGCACCCTCGGGACAGGGAGGACTGGGGCCAACGTCCTGACTTTC.

The CDR3 nucleotides are TGTGCCAGCAGCTCTTCGCGGGGGCTCTACAATGAGCAGTTCTTC. Amino acid sequence: CASSSSRGLYNEQFF. The chain carries TRBV13 and TRBJ2-1, with D maybe TRBD2 (7 bases). This CDR3 is 15 amino acids long. V was shortened by 4 bases and J by 3 bases, with 13 bases between the two germline ends. Looked up from germline, CDR1 is PRHDT and CDR2 is FYEKMQ (reference sequence).

The V gene is TRBV5-1, the J gene TRBJ2-2; 9 bases align to TRBD2. CDR1 SGHRS and CDR2 YFSETQ come from the germline V gene. The CDR3 is made up of 18 amino acids. With 0 bases clipped from V and 2 bases from J, the junction kept 8 bases outside the gene matches. The CDR3 spells CASSLGLAGVGNTGELFF. The CDR3 nucleotides are TGCGCCAGCAGCTTGGGTTTAGCGGGGGTCGGAAACACCGGGGAGCTGTTTTTT.

The chain recombines TRBV11-2 with TRBJ2-7; D is perhaps TRBD2 (5 bases). This CDR3 spans 13 amino acids. Looked up from germline, CDR1 is SGHAT and CDR2 is FQNNGV. Trimming pared 2 bases from V and 10 bases from J, leaving 15 bases between. The CDR3 sequence: CASSLFSDGNQYF. The CDR3 DNA reads TGTGCCAGCAGCTTATTTAGCGATGGGAATCAGTACTTC.

This sequence joins TRBV2 and TRBJ2-6; the D gene is possibly TRBD2 (5 bases). The germline V gene has CDR1 SNHLY and CDR2 FYNNEI. V lost 3 bases and J 2 bases, leaving 14 bases between the germline ends. The CDR3 spans 17 residues. CDR3 region: CASSDLVGEAGANVLTF. The CDR3 nucleotides are TGTGCCAGCAGTGATTTGGTGGGAGAAGCTGGGGCCAACGTCCTGACTTTC.

V gene TRBV6-1 combines with J gene TRBJ1-5; D remains unclear. CDR1 MNHNS and CDR2 SASEGT come from the germline V gene. CDR3 length equals 13 residues. V shed 6 bases and J shed 0 bases, with 6 bases lying between them. The CDR3 DNA is TGTGCCAGCAGGGTCTATAGCAATCAGCCCCAGCATTTT. It codes for CASRVYSNQPQHF.

The chain couples TRBV13 to TRBJ2-5; 7 nucleotides line up with TRBD2. The end of the DNA is better explained by TRBJ2-7, so the J call may be wrong. Germline V gene sequence: CDR1 PRHDT, CDR2 FYEKMQ (reference sequence). CDR3 size: 12 residues. The chain's CDR3 is CASSFGGTEQYF. DNA of the CDR3: TGTGCCAGCAGCTTCGGGGGGACCGAGCAGTACTTC.

This CDR3 is CASSTPLQGAEDGYTF. CDR3 coding DNA: TGTGCCAGCAGCACGCCTCTACAGGGGGCGGAAGATGGCTACACCTTC. V gene TRBV7-9 combines with J gene TRBJ1-2, with TRBD1 matching over 9 bases. With 5 bases clipped from V and 6 bases from J, the junction kept 13 bases outside the gene matches. Germline CDR1 and CDR2: SEHNR and FQNEAQ (reference sequence). This CDR3 has 16 amino acids.

The V call is TRBV7-2, the J call TRBJ2-4, with D hard to call. Per the germline V gene, CDR1 is SGHTA and CDR2 is FQGNSA. The CDR3 is made up of 14 amino acids. Trimming pared 5 bases from V and 0 bases from J, leaving 8 bases between. DNA of the CDR3: TGTGCCAGCAGCCCTATGCTAGCCAAAAACATTCAGTACTTC. It is translated as CASSPMLAKNIQYF.

This rearrangement joins TRBV28 to TRBJ2-3; 8 bases agree with TRBD2. V lost 1 base to trimming and J lost 4 bases; unmatched junction nucleotides: 4. Germline loops: CDR1 MDHEN, CDR2 SYDVKM. The CDR3 extends over 15 amino acids. The CDR3 DNA follows: TGTGCCAGCAGTTTATCCGGGGGGGAGCCAGATACGCAGTATTTT. Encoded protein: CASSLSGGEPDTQYF. The variable domain in full, completed from reference TRBV28 and TRBJ2-3, reads DVKVTQSSRYLVKRTGEKVFLECVQDMDHENMFWYRQDPGLGLRLIYFSYDVKMKEKGDIPEGYSVSREKKERFSLILESASTNQTSMYLCASSLSGGEPDTQYFGPGTRLTVL.

The chain is built from TRBV4-1 and TRBJ1-4; perhaps TRBD1 as D (5 bases). The ends were cut back, 2 bases at V and 8 bases at J, with 12 bases in the middle. The germline V gene has CDR1 MGHRA and CDR2 YSYEKL. The CDR3 totals 14 residues. The CDR3: CASSQWARGEKLFF. Written as DNA, the CDR3 is TGCGCCAGCAGCCAATGGGCCCGGGGGGAAAAACTGTTTTTT.

The CDR3 sequence is CASSLDSEKLFF. DNA of the CDR3: TGTGCCAGCAGCTTAGACAGCGAAAAACTGTTTTTT. This chain uses TRBV7-2 with TRBJ1-4, with D hard to call. Germline lookup yields CDR1 SGHTA and CDR2 FQGNSA. V lost 1 base to trimming and J lost 8 bases, with 5 bases between them. The CDR3 extends over 12 amino acids.

This chain links TRBV7-2 with TRBJ1-2; a possible D gene is TRBD1 (5 bases). CDR1 and CDR2 (germline): SGHTA, FQGNSA. Trimming removed 4 bases from V and 7 bases from J, with 13 bases in between. This CDR3 is built from 13 residues. CDR3 residues: CASSSIGVFGYTF. CDR3 sequence (DNA): TGTGCCAGCAGCTCGATAGGGGTTTTTGGCTACACCTTC.